These T cell receptor beta chains were read from a single sample in a study of cytomegalovirus exposure and HLA in healthy donors. Profiled with immunoSEQ multiplex PCR; TCRdb holds only in-frame clones, not every one. The table shows a few hundred thousand clones, with around 91% occurring only once. Sequencing was carried out using PBMCs. The receptors originated from a young woman in good health and CMV-seronegative. Both conserved end residues are part of each CDR3. A D gene is named only where the DNA matches it firmly. Clone size appears in some rows only: once, few, many, or a class for an expanded clone.

j_gene: TRBJ1-5
v_gene: TRBV28
d_gene: TRBD1
len: 17
abundance: -
CDR3nt: TGTGCCAGCAGCCGGGACAGGGGAGAGTGGATTCATCAGCCCCAGCATTTT
CDR3aa: CASSRDRGEWIHQPQHF

j_gene: TRBJ2-3
v_gene: TRBV9
d_gene: TRBD2
len: 15
abundance: -
CDR3nt: TGTGCCAGCAGCGTCGGGACTAGCTCCCCAGATACGCAGTATTTT
CDR3aa: CASSVGTSSPDTQYF

j_gene: TRBJ2-5
v_gene: TRBV6-5
d_gene: TRBD2
len: 15
abundance: -
CDR3nt: TGTGCCAGCAGTGGGACTAGCGAGTACCAAGAGACCCAGTACTTC
CDR3aa: CASSGTSEYQETQYF

j_gene: TRBJ1-6
v_gene: TRBV6-1
d_gene: -
len: 16
abundance: few
CDR3nt: TGTGCCAGCAGTGAATTGGGGGGCTCCTATAATTCACCCCTCCACTTT
CDR3aa: CASSELGGSYNSPLHF

j_gene: TRBJ1-5
v_gene: TRBV19
d_gene: -
len: 14
abundance: -
CDR3nt: TGTGCCAGTTCGATCGGCGGGGGTAAGCAGCCCCAGCATTTT
CDR3aa: CASSIGGGKQPQHF

j_gene: TRBJ2-1
v_gene: TRBV6-5
d_gene: TRBD1
len: 16
abundance: -
CDR3nt: TGTGCCAGCAGTTTGGACCCACAGGGGATGGTGAATGAGCAGTTCTTC
CDR3aa: CASSLDPQGMVNEQFF

j_gene: TRBJ2-4
v_gene: TRBV28
d_gene: TRBD2
len: 15
abundance: once
CDR3nt: TGTGCCAGCAGTGGCGTCGAGCGGGGGATAAACATTCAGTACTTC
CDR3aa: CASSGVERGINIQYF

j_gene: TRBJ2-5
v_gene: TRBV9
d_gene: TRBD1
len: 15
abundance: -
CDR3nt: TGTGCCAGCAGCGTAGTAGGGACAGGGGAAGAGACCCAGTACTTC
CDR3aa: CASSVVGTGEETQYF

j_gene: TRBJ2-2
v_gene: TRBV6-5
d_gene: TRBD2
len: 16
abundance: -
CDR3nt: TGTGCCAGCAGTTACTCGGCGGGGGGGAACACCGGGGAGCTGTTTTTT
CDR3aa: CASSYSAGGNTGELFF

j_gene: TRBJ2-2
v_gene: TRBV11-3
d_gene: -
len: 16
abundance: -
CDR3nt: TGTGCCAGCAGCCCCTTTAGCGGAACGAACACCGGGGAGCTGTTTTTT
CDR3aa: CASSPFSGTNTGELFF

j_gene: TRBJ2-1
v_gene: TRBV4-3
d_gene: TRBD1
len: 18
abundance: -
CDR3nt: TGCGCCAGCAGCCAAGATCACGGGACAGGGGTATTTGAGGATGAGCAGTTCTTC
CDR3aa: CASSQDHGTGVFEDEQFF

j_gene: TRBJ2-7
v_gene: TRBV5-4
d_gene: TRBD2
len: 16
abundance: -
CDR3nt: TGTGCCAGCAGCTCCTTTCTAGCGGGGGACTCCTACGAGCAGTACTTC
CDR3aa: CASSSFLAGDSYEQYF

j_gene: TRBJ1-5
v_gene: TRBV14
d_gene: -
len: 16
abundance: -
CDR3nt: TGTGCCAGCAGCCCTGTGTGGCAGGCTAGCAATCAGCCCCAGCATTTT
CDR3aa: CASSPVWQASNQPQHF

j_gene: TRBJ2-7
v_gene: TRBV10-2
d_gene: -
len: 12
abundance: -
CDR3nt: TGCGCCAGCAGGGACACCATCTACGAGCAGTACTTC
CDR3aa: CASRDTIYEQYF

j_gene: TRBJ2-3
v_gene: TRBV6-5
d_gene: -
len: 15
abundance: -
CDR3nt: TGTGCCAGCAGTTCTTCAGGGGGGAACACAGATACGCAGTATTTT
CDR3aa: CASSSSGGNTDTQYF

j_gene: TRBJ1-6
v_gene: TRBV30
d_gene: -
len: 13
abundance: -
CDR3nt: TGTGCCTCAAACAGGATCTATAATTCACCCCTCCACTTT
CDR3aa: CASNRIYNSPLHF

j_gene: TRBJ1-5
v_gene: TRBV7-2
d_gene: TRBD1
len: 15
abundance: -
CDR3nt: TGTGCCAGCAGCTTAGAACAGGGGGCGGCTCAGCCCCAGCATTTT
CDR3aa: CASSLEQGAAQPQHF

j_gene: TRBJ1-3
v_gene: TRBV10-3
d_gene: -
len: 16
abundance: -
CDR3nt: TGTGCCATCAGTGAGTCCCCCACGGGCTCTGGAAACACCATATATTTT
CDR3aa: CAISESPTGSGNTIYF

j_gene: TRBJ1-1
v_gene: TRBV5-1
d_gene: -
len: 16
abundance: -
CDR3nt: TGCGCCAGCAGCTTGGCCCGCAGGGCACCCTACACTGAAGCTTTCTTT
CDR3aa: CASSLARRAPYTEAFF

j_gene: TRBJ2-5
v_gene: TRBV6-1
d_gene: -
len: 13
abundance: once
CDR3nt: TGTGCCAGCACCCGGGGTCAGCAAGAGACCCAGTACTTC
CDR3aa: CASTRGQQETQYF

j_gene: TRBJ2-3
v_gene: TRBV13
d_gene: TRBD2
len: 15
abundance: -
CDR3nt: TGTGCCAGCAGCTCGACTAGCGGGGGATCAGATACGCAGTATTTT
CDR3aa: CASSSTSGGSDTQYF

j_gene: TRBJ2-5
v_gene: TRBV9
d_gene: TRBD1
len: 16
abundance: -
CDR3nt: TGTGCCAGCAGCGCCGACAGGGTTTATGTCCAAGAGACCCAGTACTTC
CDR3aa: CASSADRVYVQETQYF

j_gene: TRBJ2-2
v_gene: TRBV4-1
d_gene: -
len: 13
abundance: -
CDR3nt: TGCGCCAGCAGGACTAGTAACACCGGGGAGCTGTTTTTT
CDR3aa: CASRTSNTGELFF